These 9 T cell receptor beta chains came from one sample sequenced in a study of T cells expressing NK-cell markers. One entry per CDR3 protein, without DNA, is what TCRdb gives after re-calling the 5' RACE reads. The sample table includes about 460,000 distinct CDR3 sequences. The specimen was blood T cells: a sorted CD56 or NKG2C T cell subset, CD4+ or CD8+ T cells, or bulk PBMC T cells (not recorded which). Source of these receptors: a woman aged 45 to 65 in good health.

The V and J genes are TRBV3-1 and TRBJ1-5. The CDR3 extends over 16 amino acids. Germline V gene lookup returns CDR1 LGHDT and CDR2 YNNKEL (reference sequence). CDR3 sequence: CASSQGNIRLNQPQHF.

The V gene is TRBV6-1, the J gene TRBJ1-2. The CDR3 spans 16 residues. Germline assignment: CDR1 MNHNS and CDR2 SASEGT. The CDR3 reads CASSVSVRSSDYGYTF.

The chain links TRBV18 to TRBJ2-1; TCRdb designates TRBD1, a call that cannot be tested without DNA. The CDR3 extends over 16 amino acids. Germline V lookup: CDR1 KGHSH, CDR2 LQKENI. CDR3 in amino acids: CASSRPPKRTFNEQFF. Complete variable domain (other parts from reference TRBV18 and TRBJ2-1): NAGVMQNPRHLVRRRGQEARLRCSPMKGHSHVYWYRQLPEEGLKFMVYLQKENIIDESGMPKERFSAEFPKEGPSILRIQQVVRGDSAAYFCASSRPPKRTFNEQFFGPGTRLTVL.

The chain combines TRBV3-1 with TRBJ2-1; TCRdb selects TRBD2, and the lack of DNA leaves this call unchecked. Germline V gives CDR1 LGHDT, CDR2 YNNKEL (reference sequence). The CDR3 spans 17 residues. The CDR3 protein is CASSQLSGRARNNEQFF.

The CDR3 here is CAWRGDRNEKLFF. V and J are TRBV30 and TRBJ1-4; the TCRdb call, TRBD1, lacks DNA for checking. Germline V gene data show CDR1 as GTSNPN and CDR2 as SVGIG (reference sequence). The CDR3 length is 13 residues. Variable domain in full (rest from reference TRBV30 and TRBJ1-4): SQTIHQWPATLVQPVGSPLSLECTVEGTSNPNLYWYRQAAGRGLQLLFYSVGIGQISSEVPQNLSASRPQDRQFILSSKKLLLSDSGFYLCAWRGDRNEKLFFGSGTQLSVL.

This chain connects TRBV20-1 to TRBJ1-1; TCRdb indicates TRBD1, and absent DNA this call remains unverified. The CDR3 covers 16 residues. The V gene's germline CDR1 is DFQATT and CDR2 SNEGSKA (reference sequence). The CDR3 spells CSARDKSSRTGVGAFF.

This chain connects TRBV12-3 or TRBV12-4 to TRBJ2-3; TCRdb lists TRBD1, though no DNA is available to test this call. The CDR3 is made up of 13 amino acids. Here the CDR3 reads CASSPQGPDTQYF.

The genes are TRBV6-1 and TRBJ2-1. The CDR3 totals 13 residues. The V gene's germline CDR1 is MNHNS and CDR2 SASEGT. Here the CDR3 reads CASSAGASTEQFF.

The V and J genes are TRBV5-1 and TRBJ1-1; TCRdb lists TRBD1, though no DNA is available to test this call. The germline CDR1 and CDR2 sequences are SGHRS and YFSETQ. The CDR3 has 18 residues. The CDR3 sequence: CASSLTFRDGTLNTEAFF.